Shown below are 20 T cell receptor beta chains from a single sample sequenced in a study of blood T cell repertoires in COVID-19. The protocol was immunoSEQ multiplex PCR, while the TCRdb copy is restricted to in-frame clones and leaves out a portion. This sample yields about 100,000 clones, of which more than 75% are seen a single time; about 24% belongs to the top ten. Sequenced sample: peripheral blood. The receptor set was obtained from a human donor in a cohort sampled during active COVID-19.

The rearrangement joins TRBV24-1 to TRBJ1-1; possibly TRBD1 for D (6 bases). This CDR3 contains 15 residues. V lost 7 bases and J lost 0, with 14 bases in between. Per germline, CDR1 KGHDR and CDR2 SFDVKD. The DNA for the CDR3 is TGTGCCACCAGAGATAGGGACACGTTGAACACTGAAGCTTTCTTT. It specifies CATRDRDTLNTEAFF.

The chain employs TRBV10-3 and TRBJ1-1; weak D call: TRBD1 (5 bases). CDR3 length: 14 residues. V shed 10 bases and J shed 1 base, with 16 bases lying between them. Germline values: CDR1 ENHRY, CDR2 SYGVKD. The CDR3 protein is CATGGSRANTEAFF. In nucleotides, the CDR3 is TGTGCCACCGGGGGGTCCAGGGCGAACACTGAAGCTTTCTTT.

The chain is built from TRBV12-5 and TRBJ2-2, with 10 bases aligning to TRBD2. There are 14 residues in the CDR3. Germline V gene data show CDR1 as LGHNT and CDR2 as FRNRAP. The junction had 5 bases not matched to a gene; V was cut back by 7 bases and J by 6 bases. The CDR3 loop reads CASASGRESGELFF. As DNA, the CDR3 is TGTGCTAGTGCCAGCGGGAGGGAGTCCGGGGAGCTGTTTTTT.

This clone was observed a single time. The chain's CDR3 is CASSLGTSVSTDTQYF. As DNA, the CDR3 is TGCGCCAGCAGCTTGGGAACTAGCGTTAGCACAGATACGCAGTATTTT. J is TRBJ2-3 and V is TRBV5-1; 7 bases fit TRBD2. After removal of 0 bases from V and 0 bases from J, the junction contained 4 bases not matched to a gene. This CDR3 comprises 16 residues. Germline V CDR1 and CDR2: SGHRS, YFSETQ.

The chain recombines TRBV5-1 with TRBJ2-1; TRBD1 matches at 9 bases. This CDR3 has 13 residues. J gave up 9 bases and V 4 bases, and 5 bases lay outside the gene matches. Germline loops: CDR1 SGHRS, CDR2 YFSETQ. The CDR3 here is CASSLTGGREQFF. The CDR3 DNA follows: TGCGCCAGCAGCCTGACAGGGGGGCGTGAGCAGTTCTTC. Variable domain in full (rest from reference TRBV5-1 and TRBJ2-1): KAGVTQTPRYLIKTRGQQVTLSCSPISGHRSVSWYQQTPGQGLQFLFEYFSETQRNKGNFPGRFSGRQFSNSRSEMNVSTLELGDSALYLCASSLTGGREQFFGPGTRLTVL.

This clone occurred a few times. The chain recombines TRBV19 with TRBJ1-2, with D hard to call. This CDR3 comprises 15 residues. Per the germline V gene, CDR1 is LNHDA and CDR2 is SQIVND (reference sequence). V lost 7 bases, J lost 1 base, and 16 bases lay in between. The CDR3 sequence is CASTPTWANNYGYTF. CDR3 in DNA: TGTGCCAGTACCCCAACTTGGGCAAATAACTATGGCTACACCTTC. The variable domain in full, completed from reference TRBV19 and TRBJ1-2, reads DGGITQSPKYLFRKEGQNVTLSCEQNLNHDAMYWYRQDPGQGLRLIYYSQIVNDFQKGDIAEGYSVSREKKESFPLTVTSAQKNPTAFYLCASTPTWANNYGYTFGSGTRLTVV.

The chain links TRBV9 to TRBJ2-1; 7 positions match TRBD2. Germline V gene sequence: CDR1 SGDLS, CDR2 YYNGEE. The CDR3 sequence is 14 residues long. V trimming: 2 bases; J trimming: 6 bases; junction bases outside the gene matches: 5. CDR3 DNA sequence: TGTGCCAGCAGCGTGGTAGCGGGCCCCAATGAGCAGTTCTTC. As protein: CASSVVAGPNEQFF.

This clone was seen only once. V and J are TRBV5-8 and TRBJ1-5, with a possible D match to TRBD1 (6 bases). This CDR3 comprises 16 residues. Deletions cut 4 bases from V and 0 bases from J, with 14 bases between. Looked up from germline, CDR1 is SGHTS and CDR2 is YDEGEE. The CDR3 loop is CASSGGQTYSNQPQHF. CDR3 DNA: TGTGCCAGCAGCGGCGGACAGACATATAGCAATCAGCCCCAGCATTTT.

The J gene is TRBJ2-1, the V gene TRBV28; 12 bases match TRBD2. Looked up from germline, CDR1 is MDHEN and CDR2 is SYDVKM. J gave up 5 bases and V 5 bases, and 4 bases lay outside the gene matches. The CDR3 is made up of 15 amino acids. DNA of the CDR3: TGTGCCAGCAGTCAGGGACTAGCGGGTAACAATGAGCAGTTCTTC. This codes for CASSQGLAGNNEQFF.

V is TRBV20-1 and J is TRBJ2-7; 9 nucleotides match TRBD2. Germline CDR1 DFQATT, CDR2 SNEGSKA (reference sequence). V shed 3 bases, J shed 3 bases, and the junction held 3 bases outside the gene matches. This CDR3 has 13 amino acids. The DNA of the CDR3 is TGCAGTGCTAGTTCTAGCGGGAACTACGAGCAGTACTTC. Translating it yields CSASSSGNYEQYF.

The DNA for the CDR3 is TGTGCCACCAGTGATTGGACTAGCGGGAGGGGGGGCAATGAGCAGTTCTTC. Translating gives CATSDWTSGRGGNEQFF. The rearrangement links TRBV24-1 to TRBJ2-1; 15 bases map to TRBD2. The V and J ends lost 2 bases and 6 bases, in that order; junction bases with no gene match: 4. Germline assignment: CDR1 KGHDR and CDR2 SFDVKD. CDR3 length: 17 amino acids.

The chain combines TRBV10-3 with TRBJ2-5; the D gene is possibly TRBD1 (6 bases). The CDR3 sequence is 14 residues long. Trimming stripped 2 bases from V and 5 bases from J, with 12 bases between. Germline lookup yields CDR1 ENHRY and CDR2 SYGVKD. CDR3 in amino acids: CAISEGQSGETQYF. CDR3 DNA: TGTGCCATCAGTGAGGGACAGTCTGGGGAGACCCAGTACTTC.

V and J are TRBV4-1 and TRBJ2-1; D ambiguous. This CDR3 contains 16 residues. Deletions cut 0 bases from V and 1 base from J, with 10 bases between. Germline assignment: CDR1 MGHRA and CDR2 YSYEKL. The CDR3 is CASSQDPQFSYNEQFF. DNA for the CDR3: TGCGCCAGCAGCCAAGATCCACAATTTTCCTACAATGAGCAGTTCTTC.

The chain couples TRBV2 to TRBJ2-5; maybe TRBD2 (6 bases). Germline V CDR1 and CDR2: SNHLY, FYNNEI. The length of the CDR3 is 11 residues. Trimming pared 7 bases from V and 9 bases from J, leaving 12 bases between. The DNA of the CDR3 is TGTGCCAGCACTGGGGGGTCGGCCCAGTACTTC. Translation gives CASTGGSAQYF.

V gene TRBV6-5 combines with J gene TRBJ2-1, with 11 bases identical to TRBD2. With V trimmed by 5 bases and J by 8 bases, 8 bases remained unmatched. The V gene's germline CDR1 is MNHEY and CDR2 SVGAGI. The CDR3 covers 15 residues. In DNA form, the CDR3 reads TGTGCCAGCAGTCTCTATAGCGGGAGGGCCGATGAGCAGTTCTTC. Its protein is CASSLYSGRADEQFF.

This chain joins TRBV19 and TRBJ2-1; TRBD1 agrees at 8 bases. Per germline, CDR1 LNHDA and CDR2 SQIVND (reference sequence). This CDR3 has 12 residues. V shed 8 bases and J 12 bases; nucleotides not matched to a gene: 9. DNA of the CDR3: TGTGCCAGTGGGGAAACCGGGACAGGGCAGTTCTTC. Translating it yields CASGETGTGQFF.

This clone was seen just once. V is TRBV5-1 and J is TRBJ2-2; 9 positions match TRBD2. From germline, CDR1 is SGHRS and CDR2 YFSETQ. The CDR3 runs to 17 residues. J gave up 2 bases and V 1 base, and 6 bases lay outside the gene matches. CDR3 residues: CASSLWLAGINTGELFF. The CDR3 nucleotides read TGCGCCAGCAGCTTGTGGCTAGCGGGAATTAACACCGGGGAGCTGTTTTTT.

The chain links TRBV7-9 to TRBJ2-5, with TRBD2 identical over 7 bases. This CDR3 is 12 amino acids long. Germline values: CDR1 SEHNR, CDR2 FQNEAQ (reference sequence). V lost 5 bases, J lost 7 bases, and 4 bases stayed unmatched. CDR3 in DNA: TGTGCCAGCAGCCCGGGGAGGGGGACCCAGTACTTC. The encoded protein is CASSPGRGTQYF. The complete variable domain, with remaining parts taken from reference TRBV7-9 and TRBJ2-5, reads DTGVSQNPRHKITKRGQNVTFRCDPISEHNRLYWYRQTLGQGPEFLTYFQNEAQLEKSRLLSDRFSAERPKGSFSTLEIQRTEQGDSAMYLCASSPGRGTQYFGPGTRLLVL.

V and J are TRBV29-1 and TRBJ2-3; D is perhaps TRBD2 (5 bases). The CDR3 is made up of 12 amino acids. V shed 2 bases and J shed 7 bases, with 10 bases lying between them. Looked up from germline, CDR1 is SQVTM and CDR2 is ANQGSEA. The CDR3 sequence: CSVERSGYTQYF. CDR3 in DNA: TGCAGCGTTGAAAGGTCGGGGTATACGCAGTATTTT.

The chain links TRBV29-1 to TRBJ2-7, with 7 bases identical to TRBD1. In germline, CDR1 is SQVTM, CDR2 ANQGSEA. The CDR3 extends over 15 amino acids. Germline trimming cut 7 bases from V and 0 bases from J; bases unmatched to any gene: 12. The CDR3 region has the DNA TGCAGCGCCGGAAACGGACAGGTGAGCTCCTACGAGCAGTACTTC. The encoded protein is CSAGNGQVSSYEQYF.